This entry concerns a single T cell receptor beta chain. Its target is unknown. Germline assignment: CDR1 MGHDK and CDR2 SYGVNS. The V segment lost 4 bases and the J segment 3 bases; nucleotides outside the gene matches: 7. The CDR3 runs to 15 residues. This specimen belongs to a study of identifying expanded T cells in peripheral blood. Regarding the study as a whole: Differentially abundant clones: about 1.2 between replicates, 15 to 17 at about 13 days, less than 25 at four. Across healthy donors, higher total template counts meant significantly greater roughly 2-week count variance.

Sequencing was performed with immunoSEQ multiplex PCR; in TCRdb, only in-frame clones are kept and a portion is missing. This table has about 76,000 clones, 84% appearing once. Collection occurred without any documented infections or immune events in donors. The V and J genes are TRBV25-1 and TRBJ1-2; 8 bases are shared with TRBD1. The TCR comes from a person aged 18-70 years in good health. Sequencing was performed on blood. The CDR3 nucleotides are TGTGCCAGCAGTGCTACGGACAGGGCGTACTATGGCTACACCTTC. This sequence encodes CASSATDRAYYGYTF.